These 21 T cell receptor beta chains were sequenced from one sample in a study of T-cell memory formation after mild COVID-19. A single record per CDR3 protein comes from TCRdb applying MiXCR to the 5' RACE reads. The sample gives about 560,000 distinct CDR3 sequences, 15% to 20% of which show up once; about 7.5% is in the top ten. The sequencing sample was made of PBMCs or a T cell subset sorted from them (not recorded which). These receptors came from an adult woman who had mild COVID-19 (a few samples of this study predate the infection). Cell type and time point are not known.

The V call is TRBV12-3 or TRBV12-4, the J call TRBJ1-1; D is perhaps TRBD1 (5 bases). V lost 8 bases, J lost 0 bases, and 10 bases lay in between. This CDR3 has 13 residues. This CDR3 reads CASAWGLNTEAFF. CDR3 DNA: TGTGCCAGCGCGTGGGGGTTGAACACTGAAGCTTTCTTT.

This clonotype was recorded at least ten times. The chain combines TRBV5-1 with TRBJ2-3, with a tentative D call TRBD2 (5 bases). CDR1 SGHRS and CDR2 YFSETQ come from the germline V gene. The CDR3 length is 15 residues. Trimming left V 7 bases short and J 7 bases short, with 22 bases between. For the CDR3, the DNA is TGCGCCAGCTTCATGGACTTTTCTCCGGGGAATACGCAGTATTTT. This translates into CASFMDFSPGNTQYF. The full variable domain, with the rest looked up from reference TRBV5-1 and TRBJ2-3, is KAGVTQTPRYLIKTRGQQVTLSCSPISGHRSVSWYQQTPGQGLQFLFEYFSETQRNKGNFPGRFSGRQFSNSRSEMNVSTLELGDSALYLCASFMDFSPGNTQYFGPGTRLTVL.

The rearrangement links TRBV3-1 to TRBJ1-1; possible D gene TRBD1, 6 bases. Trimming removed 0 bases at V and 9 bases at J, with 8 bases between. CDR3 length: 12 residues. CDR1 and CDR2 from the germline V gene are LGHDT and YNNKEL (reference sequence). CDR3 protein: CASSQERGKAFF. In DNA form, the CDR3 reads TGTGCCAGCAGCCAAGAGAGGGGGAAAGCTTTCTTT.

The CDR3: CASSIGAINTYEQYF. The CDR3 DNA sequence: TGTGCCAGTAGTATCGGAGCGATCAATACCTACGAGCAGTACTTC. The chain links TRBV19 to TRBJ2-7; the D is unclear. CDR1 LNHDA and CDR2 SQIVND come from the germline V gene (reference sequence). Trimming took off 3 bases at V and 2 bases at J, with 14 bases between the two ends. This CDR3 spans 15 amino acids.

There are many counts of this clonotype. V and J are TRBV12-3 or TRBV12-4 and TRBJ2-2; unclear D gene. V lost 1 base to trimming and J lost 1 base, with 16 bases between them. The CDR3 sequence is 18 residues long. DNA of the CDR3: TGTGCCAGCAGTTTAGGGCGAACCGAGCCCCAGAACACCGGGGAGCTGTTTTTT. This translates into CASSLGRTEPQNTGELFF.

This clonotype was detected a few times. This chain links TRBV5-6 with TRBJ2-7; a possible D gene is TRBD1 (6 bases). Between the trimmed V and J ends, which lost 3 bases and 1 base, there was a span of 11 bases. The CDR3 consists of 14 residues. Germline loops: CDR1 SGHDT, CDR2 YYEEEE. The CDR3 DNA reads TGTGCCAGCAGCTCCGCGAGGGGGTCCTACGAGCAGTACTTC. This sequence encodes CASSSARGSYEQYF.

The rearrangement uses TRBV29-1 and TRBJ1-2; a possible D gene is TRBD1 (5 bases). This CDR3 is 13 amino acids long. The germline V gene has CDR1 SQVTM and CDR2 ANQGSEA. V was shortened by 4 bases and J by 0 bases, with 9 bases between the two germline ends. CDR3 bases: TGCAGCGTTGCCAGGGAGGCTAACTATGGCTACACCTTC. Amino acids: CSVAREANYGYTF.

CDR3 nucleotides: TGCAGTGCTGTTAGCGGGAGGAACTCCTACAATGAGCAGTTCTTC. Protein: CSAVSGRNSYNEQFF. This sequence joins TRBV20-1 and TRBJ2-1, with 10 bases identical to TRBD2. Trimming cost V 5 bases and J 0 bases; bases outside gene matches: 4. Germline values: CDR1 DFQATT, CDR2 SNEGSKA (reference sequence). This CDR3 is 15 amino acids long.

This chain uses TRBV19 with TRBJ2-1; TRBD2 agrees at 16 bases. This CDR3 is 17 amino acids long. With V trimmed by 5 bases and J by 8 bases, 9 bases remained unmatched. CDR1 and CDR2 from the germline V gene are LNHDA and SQIVND (reference sequence). The CDR3 loop reads CASSPGTSGGARDEQFF. In DNA, the CDR3 is TGTGCCAGTAGTCCCGGGACTAGCGGGGGGGCCCGCGATGAGCAGTTCTTC.

The table lists this clonotype with a few counts. The V and J genes are TRBV11-2 and TRBJ1-3, with a weak D call TRBD1 (6 bases). This CDR3 comprises 19 residues. The V end lost 0 bases, the J end lost 0 bases, and 18 bases lay between the germline ends. Germline assignment: CDR1 SGHAT and CDR2 FQNNGV. The CDR3 is CASSLDTYGGSISGNTIYF. As DNA, the CDR3 is TGTGCCAGCAGCTTAGACACCTATGGGGGCTCCATCTCTGGAAACACCATATATTTT.

The V gene is TRBV29-1, the J gene TRBJ1-5; 7 bases agree with TRBD1. Germline CDR1 and CDR2: SQVTM and ANQGSEA. CDR3 length: 12 residues. Trimming took 7 bases from V and 4 from J; bases not matched to a gene: 4. CDR3 residues: CSAGQDNQPQHF. As DNA, the CDR3 is TGCAGCGCAGGACAGGATAATCAGCCCCAGCATTTT.

The V call is TRBV2, the J call TRBJ2-7; D perhaps matches TRBD1 (6 bases). The CDR3 length is 13 residues. V was clipped by 7 bases and J by 5 bases, with 15 bases between them. The germline V gene has CDR1 SNHLY and CDR2 FYNNEI. The CDR3 DNA reads as TGTGCCAGCACCAGGGGATTAAACAACGAGCAGTACTTC. As protein: CASTRGLNNEQYF.

The chain recombines TRBV12-3 or TRBV12-4 with TRBJ1-5; 11 bases are shared with TRBD1. V was clipped by 5 bases and J by 3 bases; unmatched bases: 6. This CDR3 is 16 amino acids long. CDR3 sequence: CASSQGQGVLNQPQHF. In nucleotides, the CDR3 is TGTGCCAGCAGTCAGGGACAGGGGGTCCTCAATCAGCCCCAGCATTTT.

The chain is built from TRBV15 and TRBJ2-7; unclear D gene. This CDR3 is 15 amino acids long. Trimming stripped 0 bases from V and 2 bases from J, with 11 bases between. From germline, CDR1 is LNHNV and CDR2 YYDKDF (reference sequence). CDR3 amino acids: CATSRDGSFPYEQYF. For the CDR3, the DNA is TGTGCCACCAGCAGAGATGGGTCATTCCCCTACGAGCAGTACTTC.

V and J are TRBV24-1 and TRBJ2-3, with no clear D. Germline lookup yields CDR1 KGHDR and CDR2 SFDVKD. V was cut by 6 bases and J by 3 bases, with 12 bases left in between. The CDR3 runs 14 residues. CDR3 coding DNA: TGTGCCACCAGTAGTTTCCAGACAACAGATACGCAGTATTTT. Translated: CATSSFQTTDTQYF.

Concerning this clonotype: Just one base apart from a much larger clone, this may be a read error. The chain carries TRBV7-2 and TRBJ2-3, with D unresolved. The germline V and J ends were trimmed by 3 bases and 5 bases, with 3 bases remaining between them. Germline V gene lookup returns CDR1 SGHTA and CDR2 FQGNSA. This CDR3 is built from 11 residues. As DNA, the CDR3 is TGTGCCAGCAGCTTTAAAGATACGCAGTATTTT. Translating gives CASSFKDTQYF.

This clonotype was detected a few times. The gene calls are TRBV29-1 and TRBJ2-7; a weak D match, TRBD1 (5 bases). This CDR3 has 12 amino acids. V shed 0 bases and J shed 4 bases, with 7 bases lying between them. Germline V gene data show CDR1 as SQVTM and CDR2 as ANQGSEA. The CDR3 is CSVEDRVYEQYF. Written as DNA, the CDR3 is TGCAGCGTTGAAGACAGGGTATACGAGCAGTACTTC.

This clonotype was seen a few times. The chain uses TRBV29-1 and TRBJ1-1; D perhaps matches TRBD1 (5 bases). The V gene's germline CDR1 is SQVTM and CDR2 ANQGSEA. V shed 6 bases and J shed 0 bases, with 17 bases lying between them. The CDR3 is made up of 15 amino acids. In nucleotides, the CDR3 is TGCAGCGTCGCGGGGGGAACTTACATGAACACTGAAGCTTTCTTT. This sequence encodes CSVAGGTYMNTEAFF.

The genes are TRBV7-7 and TRBJ2-5; 10 nucleotides line up with TRBD2. J lost 3 bases, V lost 3 bases, and 4 bases had no gene match. Germline V CDR1 and CDR2: SSHAT, FNYEAQ (reference sequence). This CDR3 has 15 amino acids. The CDR3 spells CASSLTSGFKETQYF. The CDR3 DNA reads as TGTGCCAGCAGCTTGACTAGCGGGTTTAAAGAGACCCAGTACTTC.

The rearrangement links TRBV2 to TRBJ2-1; D may be TRBD2 (6 bases). The germline V gene has CDR1 SNHLY and CDR2 FYNNEI. The length of the CDR3 is 15 residues. Trimming removed 11 bases from V and 3 bases from J, with 20 bases in between. The CDR3 sequence: CASPRTGGDYNEQFF. The CDR3 DNA reads TGTGCCTCTCCGAGAACGGGCGGGGACTACAATGAGCAGTTCTTC.

The chain employs TRBV7-3 and TRBJ2-2; D remains unclear. V lost 0 bases to trimming and J lost 4 bases, with 9 bases between them. Germline values: CDR1 SGHTA, CDR2 FQGTGA. CDR3 length equals 15 residues. For the CDR3, the DNA is TGTGCCAGCAGCTTAACGTTAGCCAGCACCGGGGAGCTGTTTTTT. This gives the protein CASSLTLASTGELFF.